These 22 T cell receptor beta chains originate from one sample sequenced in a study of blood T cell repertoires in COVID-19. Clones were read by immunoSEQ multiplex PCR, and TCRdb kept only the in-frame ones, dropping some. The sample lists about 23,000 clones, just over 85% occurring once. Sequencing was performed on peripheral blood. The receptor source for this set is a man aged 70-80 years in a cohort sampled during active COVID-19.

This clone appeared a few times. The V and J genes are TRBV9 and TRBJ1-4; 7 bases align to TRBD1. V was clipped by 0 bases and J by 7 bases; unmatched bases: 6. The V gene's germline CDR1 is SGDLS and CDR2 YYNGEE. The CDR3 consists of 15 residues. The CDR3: CASSVVGDSFEKLFF. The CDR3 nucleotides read TGTGCCAGCAGCGTAGTTGGGGACAGTTTTGAAAAACTGTTTTTT.

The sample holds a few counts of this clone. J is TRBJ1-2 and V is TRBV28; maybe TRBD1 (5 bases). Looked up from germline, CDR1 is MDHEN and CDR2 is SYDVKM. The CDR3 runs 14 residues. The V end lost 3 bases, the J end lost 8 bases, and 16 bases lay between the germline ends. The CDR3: CASSLFDSGFGYTF. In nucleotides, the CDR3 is TGTGCCAGCAGTTTGTTCGACAGTGGGTTCGGCTACACCTTC.

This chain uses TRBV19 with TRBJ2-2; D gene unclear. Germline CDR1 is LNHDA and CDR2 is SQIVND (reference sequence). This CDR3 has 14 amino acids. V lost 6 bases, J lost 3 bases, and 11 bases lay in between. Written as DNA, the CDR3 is TGTGCCAGTAGCAGTGCTAGAGACACCGGGGAGCTGTTTTTT. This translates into CASSSARDTGELFF.

The CDR3 reads CASSSQGDEQFF. CDR3 DNA: TGTGCCAGCAGCTCCCAGGGCGATGAGCAGTTCTTC. The V and J genes are TRBV7-8 and TRBJ2-1; weak D call: TRBD1 (5 bases). Trimming left V 4 bases short and J 8 bases short, with 9 bases between. Germline V CDR1 and CDR2: SGHVS, FQNEAQ. The CDR3 has 12 residues.

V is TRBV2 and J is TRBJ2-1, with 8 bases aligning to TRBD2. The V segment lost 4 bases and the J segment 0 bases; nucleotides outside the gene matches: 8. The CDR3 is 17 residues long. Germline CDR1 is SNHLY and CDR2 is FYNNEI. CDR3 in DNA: TGTGCCAGCAGTGGACTAGCGCCAACGAGCTCCTACAATGAGCAGTTCTTC. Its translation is CASSGLAPTSSYNEQFF.

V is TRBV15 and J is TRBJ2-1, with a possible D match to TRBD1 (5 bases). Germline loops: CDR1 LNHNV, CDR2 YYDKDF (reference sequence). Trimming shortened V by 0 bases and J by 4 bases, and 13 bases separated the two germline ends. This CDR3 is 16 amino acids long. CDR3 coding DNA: TGTGCCACCAGCAGAGATGATATAGGGGATTACAATGAGCAGTTCTTC. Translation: CATSRDDIGDYNEQFF.

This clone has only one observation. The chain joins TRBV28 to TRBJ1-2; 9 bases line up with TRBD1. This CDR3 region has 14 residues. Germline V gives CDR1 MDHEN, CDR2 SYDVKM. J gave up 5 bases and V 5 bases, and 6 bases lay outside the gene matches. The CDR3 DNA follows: TGTGCCAGCAGTGACTCCGGGACAGGGTATGGCTACACCTTC. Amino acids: CASSDSGTGYGYTF.

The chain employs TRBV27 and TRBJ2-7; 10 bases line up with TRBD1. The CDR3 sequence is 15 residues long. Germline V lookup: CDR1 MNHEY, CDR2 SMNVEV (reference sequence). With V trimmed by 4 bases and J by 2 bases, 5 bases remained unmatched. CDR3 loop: CASSSPGQGTYEQYF. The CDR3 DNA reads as TGTGCCAGCAGTTCTCCGGGACAGGGGACCTACGAGCAGTACTTC.

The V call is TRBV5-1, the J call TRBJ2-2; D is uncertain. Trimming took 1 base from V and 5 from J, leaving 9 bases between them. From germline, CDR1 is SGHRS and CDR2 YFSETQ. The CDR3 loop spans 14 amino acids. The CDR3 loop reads CASSLIPGTGELFF. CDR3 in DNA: TGCGCCAGCAGCTTGATTCCGGGTACCGGGGAGCTGTTTTTT.

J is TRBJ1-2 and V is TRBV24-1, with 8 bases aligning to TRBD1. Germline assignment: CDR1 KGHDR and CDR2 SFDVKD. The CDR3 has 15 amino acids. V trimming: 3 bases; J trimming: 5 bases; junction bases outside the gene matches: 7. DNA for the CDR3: TGTGCCACCAGTGATGCCGCCGGGACAGGATATGGCTACACCTTC. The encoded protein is CATSDAAGTGYGYTF.

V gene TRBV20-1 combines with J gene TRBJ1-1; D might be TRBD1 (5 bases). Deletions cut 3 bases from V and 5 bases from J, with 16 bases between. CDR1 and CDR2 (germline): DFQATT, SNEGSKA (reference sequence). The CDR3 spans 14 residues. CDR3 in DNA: TGCAGTGCTAGTGACCGGGGCGGGAGTACTGAAGCTTTCTTT. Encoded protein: CSASDRGGSTEAFF.

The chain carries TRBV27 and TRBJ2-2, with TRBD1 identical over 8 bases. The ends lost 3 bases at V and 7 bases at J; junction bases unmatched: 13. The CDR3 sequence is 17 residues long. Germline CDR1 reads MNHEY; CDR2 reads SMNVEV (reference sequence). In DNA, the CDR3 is TGTGCCAGCAGTTTTAGGGCGAACAGGGGGGTCCACGGGGAGCTGTTTTTT. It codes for CASSFRANRGVHGELFF.

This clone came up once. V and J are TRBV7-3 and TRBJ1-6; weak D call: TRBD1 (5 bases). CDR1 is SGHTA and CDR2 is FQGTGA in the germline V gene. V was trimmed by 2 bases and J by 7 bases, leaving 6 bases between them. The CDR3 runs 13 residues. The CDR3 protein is CASSLGANSPLHF. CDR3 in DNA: TGTGCCAGCAGCTTAGGGGCGAATTCACCCCTCCACTTT.

CDR3 loop: CASPREVPILRRGTVQYF. The CDR3 coding sequence is TGTGCCAGCCCCCGAGAGGTTCCAATCTTGCGCCGCGGGACGGTGCAGTACTTC. The V call is TRBV6-4, the J call TRBJ2-5; D is perhaps TRBD2 (6 bases). This CDR3 spans 18 amino acids. Trimming cost V 8 bases and J 11 bases, with 36 bases left between them. The germline V gene encodes CDR1 MRHNA and CDR2 SNTAGT.

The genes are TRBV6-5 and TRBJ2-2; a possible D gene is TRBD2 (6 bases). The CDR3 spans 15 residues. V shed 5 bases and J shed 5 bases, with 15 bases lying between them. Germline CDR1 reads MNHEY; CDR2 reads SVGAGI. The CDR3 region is CASSIGGRYTGELFF. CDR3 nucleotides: TGTGCCAGCAGTATCGGGGGAAGGTATACCGGGGAGCTGTTTTTT.

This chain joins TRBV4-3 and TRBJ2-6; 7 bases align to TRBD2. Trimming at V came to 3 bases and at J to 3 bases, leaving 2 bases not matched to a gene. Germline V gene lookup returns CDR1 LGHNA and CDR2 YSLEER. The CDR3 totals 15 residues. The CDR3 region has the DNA TGCGCCAGCAGCCATGGCGGGGGTGGGGCCAACGTCCTGACTTTC. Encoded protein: CASSHGGGGANVLTF.

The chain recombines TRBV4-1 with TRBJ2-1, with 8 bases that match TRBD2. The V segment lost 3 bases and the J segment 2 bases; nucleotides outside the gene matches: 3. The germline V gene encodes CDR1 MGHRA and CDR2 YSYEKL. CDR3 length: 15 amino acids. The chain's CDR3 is CASSHGLATYNEQFF. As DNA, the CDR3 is TGCGCCAGCAGCCACGGACTAGCAACCTACAATGAGCAGTTCTTC.

The CDR3 loop is CASNRYPAGGYGYTF. CDR3 nucleotides: TGTGCCAGCAATAGATATCCAGCGGGAGGCTATGGCTACACCTTC. V and J are TRBV28 and TRBJ1-2; no clear D. The V gene's germline CDR1 is MDHEN and CDR2 SYDVKM. The CDR3 totals 15 residues. Trimming shortened V by 7 bases and J by 4 bases, and 19 bases separated the two germline ends.

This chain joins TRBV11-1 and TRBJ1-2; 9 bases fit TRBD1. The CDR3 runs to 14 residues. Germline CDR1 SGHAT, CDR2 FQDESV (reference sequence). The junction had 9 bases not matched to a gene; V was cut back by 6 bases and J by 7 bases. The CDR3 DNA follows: TGTGCCAGCAGGACAGGGACAGGGCTTGGTGGCTACACCTTC. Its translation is CASRTGTGLGGYTF.

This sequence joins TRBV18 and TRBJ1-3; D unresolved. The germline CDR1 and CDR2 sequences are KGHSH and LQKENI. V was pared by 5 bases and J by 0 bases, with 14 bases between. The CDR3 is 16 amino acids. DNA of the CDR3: TGTGCCAGCTCAGGGAGGCACGGCGACTCTGGAAACACCATATATTTT. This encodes CASSGRHGDSGNTIYF.

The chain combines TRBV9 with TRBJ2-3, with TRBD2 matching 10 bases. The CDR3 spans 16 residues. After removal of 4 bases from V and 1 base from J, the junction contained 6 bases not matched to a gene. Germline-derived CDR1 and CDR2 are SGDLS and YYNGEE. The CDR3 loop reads CASSSWTSGRTDTQYF. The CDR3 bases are TGTGCCAGCAGCTCTTGGACTAGCGGCCGCACAGATACGCAGTATTTT.

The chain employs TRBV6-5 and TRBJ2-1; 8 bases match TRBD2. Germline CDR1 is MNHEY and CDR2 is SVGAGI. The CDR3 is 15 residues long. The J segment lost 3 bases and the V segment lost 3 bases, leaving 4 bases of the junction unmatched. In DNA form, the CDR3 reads TGTGCCAGCAGTTATAGCGGGACCCACTACAATGAGCAGTTCTTC. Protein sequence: CASSYSGTHYNEQFF.